The 16 T cell receptor beta chains below all came from one sample that was sequenced in a study of glioma-infiltrating T cells after dendritic cell vaccination. Assay used: immunoSEQ multiplex PCR; TCRdb lists only in-frame clones, some missing. Of about 96,000 clones in the sample, around three quarters were seen once. The material was blood, obtained before dendritic cell vaccination. The receptors were gathered from a human donor with glioblastoma.

This clone was recorded once. This chain uses TRBV11-3 with TRBJ2-3; 14 nucleotides align to TRBD2. The ends lost 3 bases at V and 4 bases at J; junction bases unmatched: 3. CDR1 and CDR2 from the germline V gene are SGHNT and YENEEA. The CDR3 has 16 amino acids. CDR3 bases: TGTGCCAGCAGCTTGGGACTAGCGGGAGACTCAGATACGCAGTATTTT. The encoded protein is CASSLGLAGDSDTQYF.

The count of this clone is one. The V and J genes are TRBV7-4 and TRBJ2-7; 8 nucleotides line up with TRBD2. J was trimmed by 4 bases and V by 4 bases; bases with no gene match: 9. The germline CDR1 and CDR2 sequences are SGHVT and SQSDAQ. The length of the CDR3 is 15 residues. The CDR3 is CASSSRSGSRYEQYF. CDR3 coding DNA: TGTGCCAGCAGCTCCCGGAGCGGGAGTAGGTACGAGCAGTACTTC.

This chain uses TRBV6-1 with TRBJ1-5; D gene unclear. CDR1 MNHNS and CDR2 SASEGT come from the germline V gene. Trimming removed 2 bases from V and 0 bases from J, with 5 bases in between. This CDR3 has 14 amino acids. The CDR3 is CASSESVSNQPQHF. CDR3 bases: TGTGCCAGCAGTGAATCCGTTAGCAATCAGCCCCAGCATTTT.

This CDR3 is CASSHHQFTGTNYGYTF. CDR3 nucleotides: TGTGCCAGCAGCCACCACCAATTTACAGGGACGAACTATGGCTACACCTTC. The gene calls are TRBV9 and TRBJ1-2, with D perhaps matching TRBD1 (6 bases). V lost 4 bases and J 2 bases, leaving 21 bases between the germline ends. The CDR3 contains 17 residues. From germline, CDR1 is SGDLS and CDR2 YYNGEE.

This clone has a single count. The chain links TRBV28 to TRBJ2-7; D might be TRBD1 (6 bases). CDR1 MDHEN and CDR2 SYDVKM come from the germline V gene. The CDR3 has 15 residues. The V end was cut by 5 bases, the J end by 4 bases, with 18 bases between. In DNA form, the CDR3 reads TGTGCCAGCAGTAACCCAGGGGTCCTCGCGTACGAGCAGTACTTC. Amino acids: CASSNPGVLAYEQYF.

The count of this clone is one. At one end the junction does not follow the germline gene, possibly because of a read error. The chain carries TRBV6-1 and TRBJ1-3; D unclear. Looked up from germline, CDR1 is MNHNS and CDR2 is SASEGT. There are 16 residues in the CDR3. As DNA, the CDR3 is TGTGCCAGCAGCGAAGCCCCGGGTGGCTCTGGAAACACCATATATTTT. This gives the protein CASSEAPGGSGNTIYF.

The chain joins TRBV6-6 to TRBJ2-1; D ambiguous. V shed 2 bases and J shed 10 bases, with 15 bases lying between them. This CDR3 region has 14 residues. Germline loops: CDR1 MNHNY, CDR2 SVGAGI (reference sequence). The CDR3 protein is CASSYGAQMREQFF. The CDR3 DNA reads TGTGCCAGCAGTTACGGCGCTCAGATGAGGGAGCAGTTCTTC.

V is TRBV18 and J is TRBJ2-1; possible D gene TRBD2, 5 bases. The CDR3 is made up of 14 amino acids. Trimming took off 7 bases at V and 5 bases at J, with 15 bases between the two ends. The germline gives CDR1 KGHSH, CDR2 LQKENI. The CDR3 sequence: CASFKGVSDNEQFF. As DNA, the CDR3 is TGTGCCAGCTTTAAGGGAGTGTCTGACAATGAGCAGTTCTTC.

The chain links TRBV6-5 to TRBJ2-3, with 8 bases matching TRBD2. The length of the CDR3 is 15 residues. V gave up 6 bases and J gave up 0 bases; unmatched junction bases: 5. Germline V gives CDR1 MNHEY, CDR2 SVGAGI. CDR3 sequence (DNA): TGTGCCAGCAGCCGACTAGCGACTAGCACAGATACGCAGTATTTT. Its protein is CASSRLATSTDTQYF.

V is TRBV7-2 and J is TRBJ2-7; TRBD1 matches 10 bases. This CDR3 region has 16 residues. The junction had 5 bases not matched to a gene; V was cut back by 1 base and J by 2 bases. Looked up from germline, CDR1 is SGHTA and CDR2 is FQGNSA. CDR3 residues: CASSLGGTGVPYEQYF. DNA for the CDR3: TGTGCCAGCAGCTTAGGTGGGACAGGGGTCCCCTACGAGCAGTACTTC.

The chain has TRBV23-1 and TRBJ2-5, with 8 bases fitting TRBD1. TRBV23-1 is an ORF for which the function is uncertain. V shed 2 bases and J 1 base; nucleotides not matched to a gene: 21. This CDR3 has 21 amino acids. This chain's CDR3 is CASSQGGPDREGLGLQETQYF. CDR3 in DNA: TGCGCCAGCAGTCAAGGGGGACCGGACAGGGAAGGTCTGGGTCTCCAAGAGACCCAGTACTTC.

CDR3: CASSEGASGYTF. Written as DNA, the CDR3 is TGTGCCAGCAGTGAAGGTGCGAGTGGCTACACCTTC. V usage is TRBV2 and J usage is TRBJ1-2; D gene uncertain. CDR3 length: 12 residues. The V gene lost 1 base and the J gene lost 7 bases, with 7 bases spanning the gap. Germline CDR1 is SNHLY and CDR2 is FYNNEI.

This sequence joins TRBV10-2 and TRBJ2-3; D remains unclear. The CDR3 is made up of 11 amino acids. Germline V gene data show CDR1 as WSHSY and CDR2 as SAAADI. V was cut by 8 bases and J by 6 bases, with 9 bases left in between. The CDR3 loop reads CASQRGDTQYF. In DNA, the CDR3 is TGCGCCAGCCAGCGCGGTGATACGCAGTATTTT.

The CDR3 DNA follows: TGTGCCAGCAGTTACTCGTGGACAGCCGAAGCTTTCTTT. This gives the protein CASSYSWTAEAFF. The V call is TRBV6-6, the J call TRBJ1-1; maybe TRBD1 (6 bases). The V and J ends lost 0 bases and 8 bases respectively, with 10 bases between them. CDR1 is MNHNY, CDR2 SVGAGI, per germline (reference sequence). This CDR3 has 13 residues.

This clone was observed a handful of times. The chain joins TRBV27 to TRBJ2-7; 9 bases map to TRBD1. The V and J ends lost 5 bases and 3 bases, in that order; junction bases with no gene match: 11. The CDR3 runs to 16 residues. Germline V lookup: CDR1 MNHEY, CDR2 SMNVEV (reference sequence). CDR3 loop: CASSPLLGGQGYEQYF. DNA for the CDR3: TGTGCCAGCAGTCCCCTATTGGGGGGACAGGGCTACGAGCAGTACTTC.

In DNA, the CDR3 is TGTGCCAGCTCACGCCGGGACACCAGCTCCTATAATTCACCCCTCCACTTT. As protein: CASSRRDTSSYNSPLHF. The J gene is TRBJ1-6, the V gene TRBV18; a possible D gene is TRBD1 (6 bases). Germline V gene sequence: CDR1 KGHSH, CDR2 LQKENI. V was cut by 4 bases and J by 0 bases, with 13 bases left in between. CDR3 length: 17 amino acids.